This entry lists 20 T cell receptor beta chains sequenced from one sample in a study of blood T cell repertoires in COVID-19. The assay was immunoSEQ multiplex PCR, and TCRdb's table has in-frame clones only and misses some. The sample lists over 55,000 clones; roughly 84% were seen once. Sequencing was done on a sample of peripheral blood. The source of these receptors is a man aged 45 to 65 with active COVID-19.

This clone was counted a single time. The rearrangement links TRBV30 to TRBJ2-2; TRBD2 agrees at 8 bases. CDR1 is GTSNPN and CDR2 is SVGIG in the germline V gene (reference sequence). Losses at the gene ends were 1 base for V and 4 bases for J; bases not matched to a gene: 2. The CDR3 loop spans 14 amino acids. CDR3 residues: CAWSASGSTGELFF. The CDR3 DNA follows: TGTGCCTGGAGTGCCAGCGGGAGCACCGGGGAGCTGTTTTTT. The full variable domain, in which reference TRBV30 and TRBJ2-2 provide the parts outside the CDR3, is SQTIHQWPATLVQPVGSPLSLECTVEGTSNPNLYWYRQAAGRGLQLLFYSVGIGQISSEVPQNLSASRPQDRQFILSSKKLLLSDSGFYLCAWSASGSTGELFFGEGSRLTVL.

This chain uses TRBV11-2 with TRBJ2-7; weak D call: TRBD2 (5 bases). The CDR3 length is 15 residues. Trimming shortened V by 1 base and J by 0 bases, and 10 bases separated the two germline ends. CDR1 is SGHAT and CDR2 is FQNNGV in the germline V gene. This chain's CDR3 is CASSLVHGGSYEQYF. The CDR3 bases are TGTGCCAGCAGCTTAGTCCACGGAGGCTCCTACGAGCAGTACTTC.

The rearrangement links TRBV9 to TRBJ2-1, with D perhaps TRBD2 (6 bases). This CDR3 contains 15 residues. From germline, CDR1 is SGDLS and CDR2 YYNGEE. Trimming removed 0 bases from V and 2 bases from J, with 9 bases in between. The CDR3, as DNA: TGTGCCAGCAGCGTAGAGCCGGGAGCCTACAATGAGCAGTTCTTC. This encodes CASSVEPGAYNEQFF. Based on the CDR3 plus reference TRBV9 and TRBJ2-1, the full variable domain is DSGVTQTPKHLITATGQRVTLRCSPRSGDLSVYWYQQSLDQGLQFLIQYYNGEERAKGNILERFSAQQFPDLHSELNLSSLELGDSALYFCASSVEPGAYNEQFFGPGTRLTVL.

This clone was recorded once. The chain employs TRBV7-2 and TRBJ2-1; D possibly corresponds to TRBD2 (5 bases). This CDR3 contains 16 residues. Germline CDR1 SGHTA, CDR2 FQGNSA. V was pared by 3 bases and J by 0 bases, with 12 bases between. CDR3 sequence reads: CASSLVSGSSYNEQFF. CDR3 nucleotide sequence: TGTGCCAGCAGCTTGGTAAGCGGATCCTCCTACAATGAGCAGTTCTTC.

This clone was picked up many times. CDR3 in DNA: TGTGCCAGCAGCTCTCTACAGGGGATTCGGTACGAGCAGTACTTC. Its protein product is CASSSLQGIRYEQYF. The chain carries TRBV11-2 and TRBJ2-7; 7 positions match TRBD1. J was trimmed by 4 bases and V by 4 bases; bases with no gene match: 10. CDR1 SGHAT and CDR2 FQNNGV come from the germline V gene. The CDR3 contains 15 residues. The full variable domain, rest sourced from reference TRBV11-2 and TRBJ2-7, is EAGVAQSPRYKIIEKRQSVAFWCNPISGHATLYWYQQILGQGPKLLIQFQNNGVVDDSQLPKDRFSAERLKGVDSTLKIQPAKLEDSAVYLCASSSLQGIRYEQYFGPGTRLTVT.

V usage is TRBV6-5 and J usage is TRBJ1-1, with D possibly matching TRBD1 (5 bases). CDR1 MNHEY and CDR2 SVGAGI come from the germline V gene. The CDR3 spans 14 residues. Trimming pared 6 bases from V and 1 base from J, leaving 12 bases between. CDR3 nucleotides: TGTGCCAGCAGGAGACCCCAGGGGAACACTGAAGCTTTCTTT. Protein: CASRRPQGNTEAFF.

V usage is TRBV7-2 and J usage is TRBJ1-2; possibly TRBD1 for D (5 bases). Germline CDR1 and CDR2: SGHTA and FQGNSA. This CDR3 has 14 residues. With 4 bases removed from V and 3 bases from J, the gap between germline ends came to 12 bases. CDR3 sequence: CASSSLGADYGYTF. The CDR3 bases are TGTGCCAGCAGCTCCTTAGGGGCCGACTATGGCTACACCTTC.

CDR3: CASSYGQGLEQYF. CDR3 in DNA: TGTGCCAGCAGTTACGGACAGGGGCTCGAGCAGTACTTC. This sequence joins TRBV6-5 and TRBJ2-7, with TRBD1 identical over 9 bases. CDR3 size: 13 residues. Germline trimming cut 2 bases from V and 6 bases from J; bases unmatched to any gene: 2. CDR1 is MNHEY, CDR2 SVGAGI, per germline.

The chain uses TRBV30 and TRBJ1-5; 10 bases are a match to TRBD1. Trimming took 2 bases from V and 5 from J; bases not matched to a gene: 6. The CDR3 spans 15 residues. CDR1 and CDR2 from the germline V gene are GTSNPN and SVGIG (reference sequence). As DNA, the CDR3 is TGTGCCTGGAGTTTCCGGGACAGGGGCCATCAGCCCCAGCATTTT. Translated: CAWSFRDRGHQPQHF.

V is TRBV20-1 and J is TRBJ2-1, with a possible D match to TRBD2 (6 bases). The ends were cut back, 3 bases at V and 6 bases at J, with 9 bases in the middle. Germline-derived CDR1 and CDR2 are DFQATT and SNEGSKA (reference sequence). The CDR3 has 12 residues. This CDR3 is CSASPTSNEQFF. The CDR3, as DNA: TGCAGTGCTAGTCCGACTAGCAATGAGCAGTTCTTC.

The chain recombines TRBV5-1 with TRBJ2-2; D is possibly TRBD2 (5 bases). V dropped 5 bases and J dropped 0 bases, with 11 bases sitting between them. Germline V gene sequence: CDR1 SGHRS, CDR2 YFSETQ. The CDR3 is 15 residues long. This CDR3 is CASSERPANTGELFF. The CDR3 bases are TGCGCCAGCAGTGAGCGGCCCGCGAACACCGGGGAGCTGTTTTTT.

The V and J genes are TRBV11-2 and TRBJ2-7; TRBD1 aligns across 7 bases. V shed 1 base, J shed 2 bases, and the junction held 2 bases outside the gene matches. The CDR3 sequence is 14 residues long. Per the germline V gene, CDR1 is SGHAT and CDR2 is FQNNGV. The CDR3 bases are TGTGCCAGCAGCTTAGTCACAGGGGCCTACGAGCAGTACTTC. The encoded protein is CASSLVTGAYEQYF.

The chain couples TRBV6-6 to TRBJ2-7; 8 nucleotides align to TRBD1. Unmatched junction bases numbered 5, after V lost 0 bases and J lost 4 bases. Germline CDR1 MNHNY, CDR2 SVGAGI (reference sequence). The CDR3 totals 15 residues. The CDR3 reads CASSYSGQGAYEQYF. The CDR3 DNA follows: TGTGCCAGCAGTTACTCGGGGCAGGGGGCTTACGAGCAGTACTTC.

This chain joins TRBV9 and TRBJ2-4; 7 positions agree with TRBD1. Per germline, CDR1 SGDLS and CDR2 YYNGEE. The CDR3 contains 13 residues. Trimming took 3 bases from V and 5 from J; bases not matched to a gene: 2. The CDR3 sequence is CASSGDSQNIQYF. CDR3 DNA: TGTGCCAGCAGCGGGGACAGCCAAAACATTCAGTACTTC.

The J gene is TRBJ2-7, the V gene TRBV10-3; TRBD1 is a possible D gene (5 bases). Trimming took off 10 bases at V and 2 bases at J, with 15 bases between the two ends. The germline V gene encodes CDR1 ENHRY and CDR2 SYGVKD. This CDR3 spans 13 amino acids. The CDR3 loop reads CATTEDSPYEQYF. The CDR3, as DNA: TGTGCCACCACCGAAGACAGCCCCTACGAGCAGTACTTC.

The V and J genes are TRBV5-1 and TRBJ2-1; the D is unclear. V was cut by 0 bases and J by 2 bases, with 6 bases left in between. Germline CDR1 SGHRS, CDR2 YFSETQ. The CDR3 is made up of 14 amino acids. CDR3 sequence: CASSLGEPYNEQFF. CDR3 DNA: TGCGCCAGCAGCTTGGGCGAACCCTACAATGAGCAGTTCTTC.

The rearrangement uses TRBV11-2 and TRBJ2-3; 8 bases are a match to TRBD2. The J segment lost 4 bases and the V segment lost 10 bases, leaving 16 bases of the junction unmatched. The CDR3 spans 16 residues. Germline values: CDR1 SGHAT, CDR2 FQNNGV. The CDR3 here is CAIRGAGGARADTQYF. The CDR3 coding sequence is TGTGCCATCCGTGGTGCCGGGGGGGCCCGGGCAGATACGCAGTATTTT.

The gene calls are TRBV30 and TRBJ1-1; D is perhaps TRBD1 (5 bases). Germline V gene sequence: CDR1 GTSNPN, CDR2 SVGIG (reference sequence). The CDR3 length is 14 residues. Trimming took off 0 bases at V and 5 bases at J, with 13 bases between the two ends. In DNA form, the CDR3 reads TGTGCCTGGAGTGTTGGGGGGACCTTGACTGAAGCTTTCTTT. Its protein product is CAWSVGGTLTEAFF.

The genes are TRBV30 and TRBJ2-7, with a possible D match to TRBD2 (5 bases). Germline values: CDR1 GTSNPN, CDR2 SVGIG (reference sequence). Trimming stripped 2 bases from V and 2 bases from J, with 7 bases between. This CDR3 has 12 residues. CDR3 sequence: CAWSPGTYEQYF. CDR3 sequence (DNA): TGTGCCTGGAGTCCGGGGACCTACGAGCAGTACTTC.

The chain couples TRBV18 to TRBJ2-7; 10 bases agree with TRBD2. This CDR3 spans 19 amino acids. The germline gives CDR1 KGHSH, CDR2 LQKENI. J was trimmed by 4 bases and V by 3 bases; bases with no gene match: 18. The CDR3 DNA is TGTGCCAGCTCACCCCCGCCGTCGGCTAGCGGGAGAAACGCGTACGAGCAGTACTTC. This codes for CASSPPPSASGRNAYEQYF.